These 20 T cell receptor beta chains share one sample of origin, sequenced in a study of shared clonotypes between healthy human individuals (dated by TCRdb to 2018 to 2021). Libraries were prepared through the immunoSEQ multiplex PCR assay. The table was pulled from immuneACCESS by TCRdb, which kept in-frame rearrangements only. Such tables lose some clones; where checked, under half of the loss comes from unresolved V genes, and the rest has no known cause. This sample gives approximately 470,000 clones in total; over 75% of them show up just once. The ten largest clonotypes hold about an eighth of the sample. Sequencing used PBMCs. The receptors shown here come from a woman aged 40 to 49 in good health. Some clones in this sample may be carry-over from other donors' samples.

V and J are TRBV19 and TRBJ2-2; TRBD2 agrees at 11 bases. The junction had 16 bases not matched to a gene; V was cut back by 10 bases and J by 3 bases. The CDR3 is made up of 18 amino acids. Germline values: CDR1 LNHDA, CDR2 SQIVND (reference sequence). Here the CDR3 reads CATRKSLAGGSDTGELFF. The CDR3 region has the DNA TGTGCCACGAGGAAGAGCTTAGCGGGAGGGTCGGACACCGGGGAGCTGTTTTTT.

The CDR3 DNA is TGTGCCAGCAGGCTAGCGGGAGAGGGGTCCTACGAGCAGTACTTC. Protein: CASRLAGEGSYEQYF. This chain connects TRBV6-1 to TRBJ2-7, with 10 bases fitting TRBD2. The CDR3 covers 15 residues. Germline loops: CDR1 MNHNS, CDR2 SASEGT. V trimming: 6 bases; J trimming: 1 base; junction bases outside the gene matches: 6.

This rearrangement joins TRBV29-1 to TRBJ2-3; D remains ambiguous. CDR3 size: 12 residues. Between the trimmed V and J ends, which lost 5 bases and 2 bases, there was a span of 8 bases. CDR1 and CDR2 (germline): SQVTM, ANQGSEA. The CDR3 loop reads CSVYRSTDTQYF. The CDR3 nucleotides are TGCAGCGTTTATCGATCCACAGATACGCAGTATTTT.

V and J are TRBV10-1 and TRBJ1-1; D is perhaps TRBD1 (6 bases). The CDR3 totals 14 residues. Trimming stripped 5 bases from V and 2 bases from J, with 12 bases between. Germline loops: CDR1 WNHNN, CDR2 SYGVQD (reference sequence). CDR3: CASSPNRDNTEAFF. The CDR3 DNA follows: TGCGCCAGCAGTCCGAACAGGGATAACACTGAAGCTTTCTTT.

The V call is TRBV7-2, the J call TRBJ1-1; TRBD1 might be the D (6 bases). This CDR3 is built from 14 residues. The V and J ends lost 8 bases and 4 bases respectively, with 17 bases between them. The germline V gene encodes CDR1 SGHTA and CDR2 FQGNSA. The CDR3: CASHSPPGATEAFF. The CDR3 bases are TGTGCCAGCCACTCTCCCCCAGGGGCCACTGAAGCTTTCTTT.

The chain recombines TRBV19 with TRBJ1-2; D ambiguous. This CDR3 contains 14 residues. Trimming stripped 5 bases from V and 6 bases from J, with 16 bases between. Germline-derived CDR1 and CDR2 are LNHDA and SQIVND (reference sequence). Here the CDR3 reads CASSLLSIINGYTF. The CDR3 DNA reads as TGTGCCAGTAGTCTATTATCAATCATCAATGGCTACACCTTC.

The rearrangement uses TRBV7-6 and TRBJ2-5, with D unresolved. From germline, CDR1 is SGHVS and CDR2 FNYEAQ. Deletions cut 8 bases from V and 1 base from J, with 14 bases between. This CDR3 region has 14 residues. The CDR3 spells CASLPSHAQETQYF. The CDR3 DNA sequence: TGTGCCAGCCTCCCAAGTCACGCCCAAGAGACCCAGTACTTC.

The chain links TRBV11-2 to TRBJ1-2; 9 bases align to TRBD1. This CDR3 is 15 amino acids long. The V gene end was trimmed by 5 bases and the J gene end by 8 bases; junction bases not matched to a gene: 12. Germline CDR1 is SGHAT and CDR2 is FQNNGV. CDR3 residues: CASSQTTGGQGGYTF. Written as DNA, the CDR3 is TGTGCCAGCAGCCAAACTACAGGGGGCCAGGGAGGCTACACCTTC. The variable domain in full, completed from reference TRBV11-2 and TRBJ1-2, reads EAGVAQSPRYKIIEKRQSVAFWCNPISGHATLYWYQQILGQGPKLLIQFQNNGVVDDSQLPKDRFSAERLKGVDSTLKIQPAKLEDSAVYLCASSQTTGGQGGYTFGSGTRLTVV.

This clone was recorded a few times. At the DNA level, this CDR3 is encoded by other sequences in the same sample as well. The gene calls are TRBV4-1 and TRBJ1-1; 8 nucleotides line up with TRBD1. J lost 3 bases, V lost 1 base, and 4 bases had no gene match. CDR3 length: 15 residues. CDR1 MGHRA and CDR2 YSYEKL come from the germline V gene. The CDR3 protein is CASSQAPDRDTEAFF. As DNA, the CDR3 is TGCGCCAGCAGCCAAGCCCCGGACAGGGACACTGAAGCTTTCTTT.

This chain uses TRBV11-2 with TRBJ2-5; maybe TRBD2 (6 bases). The J call may be faulty, since TRBJ2-7 better matches the DNA end. CDR1 SGHAT and CDR2 FQNNGV come from the germline V gene. This CDR3 comprises 15 residues. The CDR3 region has the DNA TGTGCCAGCAGCTTTCAGACCAAGACTAGGAACGAGCAGTACTTC. Its protein product is CASSFQTKTRNEQYF.

The chain is built from TRBV28 and TRBJ2-7; D is possibly TRBD2 (6 bases). V lost 6 bases and J lost 0, with 21 bases in between. Germline V gene sequence: CDR1 MDHEN, CDR2 SYDVKM. The CDR3 is made up of 17 amino acids. The CDR3 region is CASSWGVRDLPSYEQYF. In DNA, the CDR3 is TGTGCCAGCAGCTGGGGGGTCAGGGACCTCCCCTCCTACGAGCAGTACTTC.

The chain uses TRBV18 and TRBJ1-2; 11 bases are a match to TRBD1. The CDR3 is 16 amino acids. With 6 bases clipped from V and 4 bases from J, the junction kept 10 bases outside the gene matches. The V gene's germline CDR1 is KGHSH and CDR2 LQKENI. Here the CDR3 DNA reads TGTGCCAGCTCGCCAGGACAGGGGGCGGTTGGCTATGGCTACACCTTC. Translated, it gives CASSPGQGAVGYGYTF.

This clone was seen once. The chain recombines TRBV2 with TRBJ2-1; 8 bases align to TRBD2. The length of the CDR3 is 15 residues. J was trimmed by 3 bases and V by 6 bases; bases with no gene match: 7. The germline CDR1 and CDR2 sequences are SNHLY and FYNNEI. The CDR3 sequence is CASSVDAGGYNEQFF. CDR3 nucleotide sequence: TGTGCCAGCAGCGTAGACGCGGGAGGCTACAATGAGCAGTTCTTC.

This clone appeared a single time. The chain couples TRBV7-6 to TRBJ2-1; D not certain. Trimming left V 1 base short and J 3 bases short, with 1 base between. Germline V gives CDR1 SGHVS, CDR2 FNYEAQ. The CDR3 contains 12 residues. CDR3 protein: CASSLVYNEQFF. DNA of the CDR3: TGTGCCAGCAGCTTAGTCTACAATGAGCAGTTCTTC.

The V gene is TRBV5-6, the J gene TRBJ2-1, with TRBD2 matching over 7 bases. Germline V CDR1 and CDR2: SGHDT, YYEEEE. The CDR3 is made up of 13 amino acids. V shed 1 base and J 9 bases; nucleotides not matched to a gene: 4. The CDR3 region has the DNA TGTGCCAGCAGCTTGCCATGGGGGGGTGAGCAGTTCTTC. Encoded protein: CASSLPWGGEQFF.

J is TRBJ1-1 and V is TRBV11-2, with TRBD1 matching 12 bases. This CDR3 contains 17 residues. The trim removed 6 bases at V and 2 bases at J, leaving 10 bases unmatched. CDR1 and CDR2 (germline): SGHAT, FQNNGV. Written as DNA, the CDR3 is TGTGCCAGCAGACAAAACCGGGACAGGGGGCTTAACACTGAAGCTTTCTTT. It encodes CASRQNRDRGLNTEAFF.

This clone appeared a single time. The rearrangement links TRBV18 to TRBJ2-5; D unresolved. Germline lookup yields CDR1 KGHSH and CDR2 LQKENI. The CDR3 spans 12 residues. V lost 6 bases and J lost 1, with 6 bases in between. This CDR3 is CASSHPQETQYF. The DNA for the CDR3 is TGTGCCAGCTCCCACCCCCAAGAGACCCAGTACTTC.

This clone was observed once. This chain links TRBV6-6 with TRBJ2-7; 7 positions agree with TRBD1. The V segment lost 3 bases and the J segment 2 bases; nucleotides outside the gene matches: 7. In germline, CDR1 is MNHNY, CDR2 SVGAGI (reference sequence). The CDR3 is made up of 15 amino acids. CDR3 protein: CASSYGKQGTYEQYF. CDR3 DNA: TGTGCCAGCAGTTATGGGAAACAGGGGACCTACGAGCAGTACTTC.

As to this clone: A far larger clone is a single base away, which makes a read error likely. CDR3 sequence: CASSPMGQGSTEAFF. As DNA, the CDR3 is TGTGCCAGCTCACCAATGGGACAGGGGAGCACTGAAGCTTTCTTT. The chain recombines TRBV18 with TRBJ1-1, with 10 bases that match TRBD1. This CDR3 is built from 15 residues. Germline values: CDR1 KGHSH, CDR2 LQKENI. V trimming: 2 bases; J trimming: 4 bases; junction bases outside the gene matches: 4.

This chain uses TRBV27 with TRBJ2-3; D unclear. Germline V lookup: CDR1 MNHEY, CDR2 SMNVEV (reference sequence). V lost 2 bases and J 10 bases, leaving 25 bases between the germline ends. The CDR3 loop spans 17 amino acids. CDR3 nucleotides: TGTGCCAGCAGTTTAGGATTGGGTAGCAGTCCCTCCGGAGCGCAGTATTTT. Protein product: CASSLGLGSSPSGAQYF.